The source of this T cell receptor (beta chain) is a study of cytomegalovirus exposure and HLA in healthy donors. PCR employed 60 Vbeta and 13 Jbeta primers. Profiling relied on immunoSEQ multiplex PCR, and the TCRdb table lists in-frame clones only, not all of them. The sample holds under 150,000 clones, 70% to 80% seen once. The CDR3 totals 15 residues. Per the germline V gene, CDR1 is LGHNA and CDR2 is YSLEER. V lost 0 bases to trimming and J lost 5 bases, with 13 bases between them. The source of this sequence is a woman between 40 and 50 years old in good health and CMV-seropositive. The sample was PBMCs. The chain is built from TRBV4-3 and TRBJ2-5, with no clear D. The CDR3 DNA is TGCGCCAGCAGCCAAGATCTGGAGTTCGCGGAGACCCAGTACTTC. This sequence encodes CASSQDLEFAETQYF.